One T cell receptor beta chain is described in this entry. Germline V gives CDR1 MNHEY, CDR2 SVGAGI. V shed 0 bases and J shed 0 bases, with 9 bases lying between them. The CDR3 length is 16 residues. Original processing methods: Reference gene primer amplification yielded estimated nucleated cell counts. The table came from immunoSEQ multiplex PCR; TCRdb's copy has only in-frame clones and leaves some out. V and J calls and clone size follow that table, whereas D and trimming were derived from the DNA. The data show some 250,000 clones, about 83% seen once. The sample is drawn from a study of blood T cell repertoires in COVID-19. Study context: Sites in the United States, Italy and Spain provided acute and convalescent COVID-19 samples. The cDNA or gDNA used as material had been derived from T cells, B-cell-depleted T cells, or PBMCs.

This TCR came from a man aged 80 or over with acute or convalescent COVID-19. The chain is built from TRBV6-5 and TRBJ1-3, with D possibly matching TRBD1 (6 bases). Sequencing was carried out using peripheral blood. DNA of the CDR3: TGTGCCAGCAGTTACTCGACAGGACCCTCTGGAAACACCATATATTTT. Protein sequence: CASSYSTGPSGNTIYF.